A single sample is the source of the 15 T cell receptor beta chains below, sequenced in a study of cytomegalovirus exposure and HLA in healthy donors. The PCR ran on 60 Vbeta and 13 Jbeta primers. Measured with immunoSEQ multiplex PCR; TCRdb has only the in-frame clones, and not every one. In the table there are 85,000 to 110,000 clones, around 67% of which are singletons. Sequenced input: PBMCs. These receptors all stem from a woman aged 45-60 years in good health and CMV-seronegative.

In nucleotides, the CDR3 is TGCGCCAGCAGCACACTAGCTTCAGATACGCAGTATTTT. Encoded protein: CASSTLASDTQYF. This chain uses TRBV5-1 with TRBJ2-3, with a weak D call TRBD2 (6 bases). Germline CDR1 and CDR2: SGHRS and YFSETQ. This CDR3 comprises 13 residues. Trimming left V 4 bases short and J 4 bases short, with 10 bases between.

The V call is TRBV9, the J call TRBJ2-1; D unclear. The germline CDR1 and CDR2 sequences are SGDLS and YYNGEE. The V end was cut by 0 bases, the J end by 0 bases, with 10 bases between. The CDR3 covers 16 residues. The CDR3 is CASSVGSSISYNEQFF. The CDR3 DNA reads TGTGCCAGCAGCGTAGGGAGTAGTATCTCCTACAATGAGCAGTTCTTC.

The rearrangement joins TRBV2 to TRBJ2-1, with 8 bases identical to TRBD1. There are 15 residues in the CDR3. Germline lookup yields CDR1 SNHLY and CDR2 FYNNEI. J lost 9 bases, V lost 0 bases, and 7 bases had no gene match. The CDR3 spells CASSEATTGGGEQFF. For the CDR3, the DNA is TGTGCCAGCAGTGAAGCAACAACAGGGGGTGGTGAGCAGTTCTTC.

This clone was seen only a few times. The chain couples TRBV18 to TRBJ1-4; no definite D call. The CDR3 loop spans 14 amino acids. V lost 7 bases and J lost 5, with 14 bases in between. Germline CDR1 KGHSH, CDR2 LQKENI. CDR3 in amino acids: CASFYGSGNEKLFF. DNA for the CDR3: TGTGCCAGCTTCTATGGGAGCGGGAATGAAAAACTGTTTTTT.

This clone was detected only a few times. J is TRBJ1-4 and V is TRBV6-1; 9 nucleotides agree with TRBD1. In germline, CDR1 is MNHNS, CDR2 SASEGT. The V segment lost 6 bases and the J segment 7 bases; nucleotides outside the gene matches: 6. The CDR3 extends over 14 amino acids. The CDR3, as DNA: TGTGCCAGCAGGTGGACAGGGGTTGTTGAAAAACTGTTTTTT. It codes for CASRWTGVVEKLFF.

CDR3 amino acids: CASSPSRGENQPQHF. The CDR3 DNA sequence: TGTGCCAGCTCACCCAGCAGGGGGGAGAATCAGCCCCAGCATTTT. V gene TRBV18 combines with J gene TRBJ1-5, with 7 bases fitting TRBD1. Germline CDR1 and CDR2: KGHSH and LQKENI. The CDR3 length is 15 residues. Trimming removed 3 bases from V and 4 bases from J; junction bases left unmatched: 6.

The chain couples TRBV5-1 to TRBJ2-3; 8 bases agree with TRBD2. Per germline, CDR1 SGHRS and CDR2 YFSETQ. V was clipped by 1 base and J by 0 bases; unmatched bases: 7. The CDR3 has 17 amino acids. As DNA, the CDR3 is TGCGCCAGCAGCTTGCTCGGGAGGGGCTCTAGCACAGATACGCAGTATTTT. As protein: CASSLLGRGSSTDTQYF.

CDR3 amino acids: CATLTRGVTNGYTF. DNA for the CDR3: TGTGCCACCCTCACCAGGGGAGTAACTAATGGCTACACCTTC. The V gene is TRBV2, the J gene TRBJ1-2; possibly TRBD1 for D (6 bases). The V end was cut by 10 bases, the J end by 6 bases, with 21 bases between. The CDR3 totals 14 residues. CDR1 and CDR2 (germline): SNHLY, FYNNEI.

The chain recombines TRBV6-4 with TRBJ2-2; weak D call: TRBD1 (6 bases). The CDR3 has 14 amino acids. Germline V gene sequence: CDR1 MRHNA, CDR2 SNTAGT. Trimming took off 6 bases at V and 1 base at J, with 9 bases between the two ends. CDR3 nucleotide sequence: TGTGCCAGCAGACCGGGACAGAACACCGGGGAGCTGTTTTTT. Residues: CASRPGQNTGELFF.

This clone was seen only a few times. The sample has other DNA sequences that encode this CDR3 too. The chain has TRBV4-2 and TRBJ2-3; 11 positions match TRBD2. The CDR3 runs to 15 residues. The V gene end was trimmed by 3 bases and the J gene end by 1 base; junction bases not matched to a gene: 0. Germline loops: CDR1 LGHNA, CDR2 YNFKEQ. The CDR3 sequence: CASSQTSGGTDTQYF. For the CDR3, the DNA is TGTGCCAGCAGCCAGACTAGCGGGGGCACAGATACGCAGTATTTT.

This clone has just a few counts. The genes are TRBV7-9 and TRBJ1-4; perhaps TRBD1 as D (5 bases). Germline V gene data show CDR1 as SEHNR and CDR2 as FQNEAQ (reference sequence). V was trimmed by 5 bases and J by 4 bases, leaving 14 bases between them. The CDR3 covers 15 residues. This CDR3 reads CASSAAGLYNEKLFF. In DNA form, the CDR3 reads TGTGCCAGCAGCGCGGCAGGGCTCTATAATGAAAAACTGTTTTTT.

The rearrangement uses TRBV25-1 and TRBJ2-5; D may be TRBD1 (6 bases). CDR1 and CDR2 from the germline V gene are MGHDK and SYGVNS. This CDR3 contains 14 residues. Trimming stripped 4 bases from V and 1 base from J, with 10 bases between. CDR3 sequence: CASSANRVQETQYF. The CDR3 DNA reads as TGTGCCAGCAGTGCAAACAGGGTCCAAGAGACCCAGTACTTC.

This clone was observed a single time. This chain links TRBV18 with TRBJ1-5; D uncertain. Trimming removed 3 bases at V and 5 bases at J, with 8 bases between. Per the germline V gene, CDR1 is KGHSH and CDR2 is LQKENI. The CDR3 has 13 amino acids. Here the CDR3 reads CASSPGRDQPQHF. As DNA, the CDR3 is TGTGCCAGCTCACCGGGGAGAGATCAGCCCCAGCATTTT.

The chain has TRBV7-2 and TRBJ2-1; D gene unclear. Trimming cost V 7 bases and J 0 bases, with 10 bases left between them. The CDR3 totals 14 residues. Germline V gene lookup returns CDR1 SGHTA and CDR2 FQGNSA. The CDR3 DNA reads TGTGCCAGCACCGTTCCTAGCTCCTACAATGAGCAGTTCTTC. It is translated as CASTVPSSYNEQFF.

CDR3 DNA: TGTGCCAGCAGCGCCCAGGGGGGTACCACCGGGGAGCTGTTTTTT. As protein: CASSAQGGTTGELFF. J is TRBJ2-2 and V is TRBV9; D perhaps matches TRBD1 (7 bases). The CDR3 contains 15 residues. Trimming cost V 3 bases and J 4 bases, with 13 bases left between them. In germline, CDR1 is SGDLS, CDR2 YYNGEE.